This TCR beta chain was profiled in a study of CD8 T cells in Susac syndrome. The CDR3 runs 13 residues. Germline CDR1 SQVTM, CDR2 ANQGSEA. V lost 7 bases and J lost 0, with 11 bases in between. The RNA input was about 0.5 to 1 ug, and it was reverse transcribed with random hexamers. TCRdb re-derived calls from the immunoSEQ multiplex PCR reads in MiXCR, one entry per CDR3 protein. The data contain 250,000 to 300,000 distinct CDR3 sequences, 89% of them singletons. This clonotype was obtained from a human donor with multiple sclerosis. What was sequenced was CD8+ T cells from PBMCs. V usage is TRBV29-1 and J usage is TRBJ2-3; a possible D gene is TRBD1 (6 bases). In DNA form, the CDR3 reads TGCAGCGCTCGGACAGAGAGCACAGATACGCAGTATTTT. This codes for CSARTESTDTQYF.